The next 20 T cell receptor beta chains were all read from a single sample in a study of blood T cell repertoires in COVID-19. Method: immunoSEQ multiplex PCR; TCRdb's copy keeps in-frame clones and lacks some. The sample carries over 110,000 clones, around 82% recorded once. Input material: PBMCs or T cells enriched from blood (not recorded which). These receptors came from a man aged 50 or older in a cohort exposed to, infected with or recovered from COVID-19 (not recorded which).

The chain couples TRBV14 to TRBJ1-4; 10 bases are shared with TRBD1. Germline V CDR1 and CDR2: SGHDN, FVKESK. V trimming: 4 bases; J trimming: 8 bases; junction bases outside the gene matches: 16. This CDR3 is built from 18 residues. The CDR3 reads CASSPEGQGIAVREKLFF. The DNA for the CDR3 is TGTGCCAGCAGCCCTGAGGGACAGGGGATCGCGGTTAGGGAAAAACTGTTTTTT.

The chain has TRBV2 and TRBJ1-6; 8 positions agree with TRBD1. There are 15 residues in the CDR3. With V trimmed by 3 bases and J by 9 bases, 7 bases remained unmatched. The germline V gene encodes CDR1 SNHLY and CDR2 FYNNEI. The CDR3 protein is CASSDGTGSGSPLHF. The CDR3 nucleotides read TGTGCCAGCAGTGACGGGACAGGATCGGGTTCACCCCTCCACTTT.

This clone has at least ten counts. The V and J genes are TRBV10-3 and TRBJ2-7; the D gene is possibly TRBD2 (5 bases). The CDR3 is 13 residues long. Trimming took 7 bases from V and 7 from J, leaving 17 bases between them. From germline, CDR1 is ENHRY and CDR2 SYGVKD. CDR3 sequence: CAITSTRPGEQYF. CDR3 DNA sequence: TGTGCCATCACCTCGACCCGACCGGGGGAGCAGTACTTC.

This CDR3 reads CATYPRQGVLNYGYTF. For the CDR3, the DNA is TGTGCCACCTATCCGAGGCAGGGGGTCTTGAACTATGGCTACACCTTC. V usage is TRBV28 and J usage is TRBJ1-2; 7 bases fit TRBD1. The CDR3 covers 16 residues. The V gene's germline CDR1 is MDHEN and CDR2 SYDVKM. V was pared by 10 bases and J by 2 bases, with 16 bases of the junction left unmatched.

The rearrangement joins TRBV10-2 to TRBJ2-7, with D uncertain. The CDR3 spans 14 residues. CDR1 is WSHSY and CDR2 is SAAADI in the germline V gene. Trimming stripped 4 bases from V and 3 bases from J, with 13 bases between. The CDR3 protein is CASSVDSIFYEQYF. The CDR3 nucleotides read TGCGCCAGCAGTGTGGATAGCATTTTCTACGAGCAGTACTTC.

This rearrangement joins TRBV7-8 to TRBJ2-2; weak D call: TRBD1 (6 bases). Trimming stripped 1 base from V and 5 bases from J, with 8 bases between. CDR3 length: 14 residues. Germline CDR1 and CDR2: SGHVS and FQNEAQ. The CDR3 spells CASSLGTVTGELFF. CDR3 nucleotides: TGTGCCAGCAGCTTAGGGACAGTGACCGGGGAGCTGTTTTTT.

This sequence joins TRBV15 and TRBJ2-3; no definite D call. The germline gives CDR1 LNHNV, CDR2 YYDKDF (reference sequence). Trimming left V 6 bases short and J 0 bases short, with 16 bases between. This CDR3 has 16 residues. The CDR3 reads CATSIRLSASTDTQYF. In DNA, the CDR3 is TGTGCCACCAGTATACGACTGAGCGCTAGCACAGATACGCAGTATTTT.

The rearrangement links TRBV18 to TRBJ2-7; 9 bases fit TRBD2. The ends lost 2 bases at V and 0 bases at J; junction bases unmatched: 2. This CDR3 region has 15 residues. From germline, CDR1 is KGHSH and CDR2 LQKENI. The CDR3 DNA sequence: TGTGCCAGCTCACCAGAGCGGGGGGTCTCCTACGAGCAGTACTTC. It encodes CASSPERGVSYEQYF. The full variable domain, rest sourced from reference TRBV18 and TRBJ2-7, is NAGVMQNPRHLVRRRGQEARLRCSPMKGHSHVYWYRQLPEEGLKFMVYLQKENIIDESGMPKERFSAEFPKEGPSILRIQQVVRGDSAAYFCASSPERGVSYEQYFGPGTRLTVT.

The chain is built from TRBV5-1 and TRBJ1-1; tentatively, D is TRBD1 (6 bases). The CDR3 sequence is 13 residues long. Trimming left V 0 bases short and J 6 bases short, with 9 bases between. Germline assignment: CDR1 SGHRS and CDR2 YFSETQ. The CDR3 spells CASSLGQGSEAFF. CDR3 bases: TGCGCCAGCAGCTTGGGCCAGGGGTCTGAAGCTTTCTTT.

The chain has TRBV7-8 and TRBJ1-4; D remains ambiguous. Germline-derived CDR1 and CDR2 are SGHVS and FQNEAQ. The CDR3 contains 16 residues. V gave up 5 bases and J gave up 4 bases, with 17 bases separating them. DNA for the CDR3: TGTGCCAGCAGCCCCTTGTTGGGGAGGATTAATGAAAAACTGTTTTTT. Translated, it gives CASSPLLGRINEKLFF.

CDR3 protein: CASSEALQGAGGYTF. The CDR3 DNA follows: TGTGCCAGCAGTGAAGCGCTTCAGGGGGCAGGAGGCTACACCTTC. The chain couples TRBV6-1 to TRBJ1-2; TRBD1 matches at 8 bases. Trimming took 0 bases from V and 8 from J; bases not matched to a gene: 8. Germline V CDR1 and CDR2: MNHNS, SASEGT. The CDR3 extends over 15 amino acids.

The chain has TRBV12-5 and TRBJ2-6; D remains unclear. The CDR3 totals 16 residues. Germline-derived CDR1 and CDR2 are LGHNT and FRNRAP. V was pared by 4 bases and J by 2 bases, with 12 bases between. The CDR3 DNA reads TGTGCTAGTGGTTCCAAGCATCAGGCTGGGGCCAACGTCCTGACTTTC. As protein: CASGSKHQAGANVLTF.

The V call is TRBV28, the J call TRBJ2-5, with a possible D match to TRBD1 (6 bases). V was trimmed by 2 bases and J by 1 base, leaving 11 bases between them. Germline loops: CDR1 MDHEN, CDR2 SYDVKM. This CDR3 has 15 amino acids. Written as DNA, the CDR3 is TGTGCCAGCAGTTTAAACTACAGGGCCCAAGAGACCCAGTACTTC. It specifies CASSLNYRAQETQYF.

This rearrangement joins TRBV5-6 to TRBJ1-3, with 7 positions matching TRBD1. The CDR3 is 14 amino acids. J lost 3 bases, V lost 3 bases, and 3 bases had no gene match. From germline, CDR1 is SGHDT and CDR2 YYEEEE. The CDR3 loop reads CASSSTGLGNTIYF. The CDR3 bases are TGTGCCAGCAGCTCGACAGGGCTTGGAAACACCATATATTTT. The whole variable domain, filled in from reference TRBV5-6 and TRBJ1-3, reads DAGVTQSPTHLIKTRGQQVTLRCSPKSGHDTVSWYQQALGQGPQFIFQYYEEEERQRGNFPDRFSGHQFPNYSSELNVNALLLGDSALYLCASSSTGLGNTIYFGEGSWLTVV.

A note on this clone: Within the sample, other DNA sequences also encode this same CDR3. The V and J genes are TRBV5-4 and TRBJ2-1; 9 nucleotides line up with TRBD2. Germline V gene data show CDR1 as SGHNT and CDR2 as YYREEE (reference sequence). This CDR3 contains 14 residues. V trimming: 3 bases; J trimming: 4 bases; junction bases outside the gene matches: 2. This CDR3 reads CASSSTSGYNEQFF. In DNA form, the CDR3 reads TGTGCCAGCAGCTCTACTAGCGGGTACAATGAGCAGTTCTTC.

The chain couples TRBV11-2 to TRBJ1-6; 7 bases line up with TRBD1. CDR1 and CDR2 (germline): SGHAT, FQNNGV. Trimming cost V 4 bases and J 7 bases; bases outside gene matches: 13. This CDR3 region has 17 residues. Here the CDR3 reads CASSSNPTGPKNSPLHF. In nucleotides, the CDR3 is TGTGCCAGCAGCTCCAACCCGACAGGGCCCAAAAATTCACCCCTCCACTTT.

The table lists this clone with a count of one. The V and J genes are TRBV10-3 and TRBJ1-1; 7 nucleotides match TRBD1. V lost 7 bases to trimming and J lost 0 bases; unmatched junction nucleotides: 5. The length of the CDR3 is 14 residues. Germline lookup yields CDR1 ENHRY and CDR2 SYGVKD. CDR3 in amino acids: CAITPTGMNTEAFF. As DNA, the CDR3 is TGTGCCATCACCCCGACAGGGATGAACACTGAAGCTTTCTTT.

The CDR3 bases are TGTGCCAGCAGTTTATACACAGGGCAAGAGCAGTACTTC. Protein sequence: CASSLYTGQEQYF. V is TRBV27 and J is TRBJ2-7; D may be TRBD1 (6 bases). The CDR3 length is 13 residues. Germline lookup yields CDR1 MNHEY and CDR2 SMNVEV (reference sequence). The ends were cut back, 1 base at V and 7 bases at J, with 11 bases in the middle.

CDR3 nucleotides: TGTGCCAGCAGTTCGGGACAGAGCACAGATACGCAGTATTTT. The encoded protein is CASSSGQSTDTQYF. The rearrangement uses TRBV28 and TRBJ2-3, with 7 bases that match TRBD1. The CDR3 extends over 14 amino acids. J lost 0 bases, V lost 4 bases, and 1 base had no gene match. Germline-derived CDR1 and CDR2 are MDHEN and SYDVKM. Looking up the rest from reference TRBV28 and TRBJ2-3 gives the full variable domain: DVKVTQSSRYLVKRTGEKVFLECVQDMDHENMFWYRQDPGLGLRLIYFSYDVKMKEKGDIPEGYSVSREKKERFSLILESASTNQTSMYLCASSSGQSTDTQYFGPGTRLTVL.

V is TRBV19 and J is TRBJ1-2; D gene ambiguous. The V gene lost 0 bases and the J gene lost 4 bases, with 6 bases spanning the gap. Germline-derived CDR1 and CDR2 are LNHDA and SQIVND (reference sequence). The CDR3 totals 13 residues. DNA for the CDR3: TGTGCCAGTAGTATAGATCCCAGCTATGGCTACACCTTC. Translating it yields CASSIDPSYGYTF.